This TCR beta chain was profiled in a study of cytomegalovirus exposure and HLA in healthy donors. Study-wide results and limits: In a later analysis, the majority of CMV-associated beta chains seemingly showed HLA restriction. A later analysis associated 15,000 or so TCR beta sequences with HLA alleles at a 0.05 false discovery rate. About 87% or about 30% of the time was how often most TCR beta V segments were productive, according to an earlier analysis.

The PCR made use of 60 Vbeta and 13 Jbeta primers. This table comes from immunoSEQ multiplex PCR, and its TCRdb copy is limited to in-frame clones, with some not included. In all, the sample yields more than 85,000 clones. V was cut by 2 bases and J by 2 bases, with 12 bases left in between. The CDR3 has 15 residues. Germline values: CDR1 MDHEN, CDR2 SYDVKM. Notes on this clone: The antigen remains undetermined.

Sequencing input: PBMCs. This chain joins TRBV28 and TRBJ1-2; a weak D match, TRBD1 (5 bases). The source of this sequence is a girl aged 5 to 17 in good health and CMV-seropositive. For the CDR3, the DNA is TGTGCCAGCAGTTTAGCGGGACTTGGGAACTATGGCTACACCTTC. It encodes CASSLAGLGNYGYTF.